This entry describes one TCR beta chain. The target antigen is unknown. This specimen belongs to a study of T cell responses to AZD1222 COVID-19 vaccine. Only in-frame clones appear in the TCRdb table, and some are missing; sequencing was by immunoSEQ multiplex PCR. This sample has roughly 130,000 clones, with approximately 88% found just once. CDR3 length: 13 amino acids. Germline V gives CDR1 SGHTA, CDR2 FQGNSA. V shed 4 bases, J shed 4 bases, and the junction held 3 bases outside the gene matches. Overall study findings and caveats: Spike-specific TCR breadth rose after two AZD1222 doses, and depth rose as well. Among AZD1222 vaccinees, only 5 or 6 were seropositive at baseline.

The chain recombines TRBV7-2 with TRBJ1-1, with 7 bases fitting TRBD1. The material was peripheral blood, obtained on day 0 of AZD1222 vaccination. This receptor was taken from an adult in good health. CDR3 in DNA: TGTGCCAGCAGCTCCTCAGGGGGCACTGAAGCTTTCTTT. Translation: CASSSSGGTEAFF. The complete variable domain, with remaining parts taken from reference TRBV7-2 and TRBJ1-1, reads GAGVSQSPSNKVTEKGKDVELRCDPISGHTALYWYRQSLGQGLEFLIYFQGNSAPDKSGLPSDRFSAERTGGSVSTLTIQRTQQEDSAVYLCASSSSGGTEAFFGQGTRLTVV.